This TCR beta chain originates from a study of blood T cell repertoires in COVID-19. Study background: Samples of COVID-19 (acute and convalescent) were obtained from the United States, Italy and Spain. The cDNA or gDNA used as material had been derived from T cells, B-cell-depleted T cells, or PBMCs.

Patients in Seattle were enrolled during active infection, then followed longitudinally. V was trimmed by 10 bases and J by 2 bases, leaving 11 bases between them. This CDR3 comprises 13 residues. In germline, CDR1 is ENHRY, CDR2 SYGVKD. Repertoires were generated with immunoSEQ multiplex PCR, while TCRdb's copy carries only in-frame clones and drops some. The sample carries fewer than 600,000 clones, 80% to 90% recorded once. What was sequenced was peripheral blood. V and J are TRBV10-3 and TRBJ2-2, with D possibly called TRBD1 or TRBD2 (7 bases each). This clonotype was sampled from a man between 18 and 35 years old with COVID-19, enrolled during active disease. The CDR3 region has the DNA TGTGCCACCAGGGGGGGTAACACCGGGGAGCTGTTTTTT. This translates into CATRGGNTGELFF.